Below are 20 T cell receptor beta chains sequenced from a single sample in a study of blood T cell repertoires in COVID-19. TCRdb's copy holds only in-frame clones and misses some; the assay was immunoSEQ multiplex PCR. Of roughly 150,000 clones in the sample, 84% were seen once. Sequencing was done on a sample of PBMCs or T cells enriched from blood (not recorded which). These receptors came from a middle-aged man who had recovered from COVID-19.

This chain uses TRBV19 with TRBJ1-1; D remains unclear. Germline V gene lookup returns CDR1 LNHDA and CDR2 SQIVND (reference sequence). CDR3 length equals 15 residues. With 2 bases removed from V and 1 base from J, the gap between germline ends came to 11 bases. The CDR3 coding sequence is TGTGCCAGTAGTATAACAGTAACCGGGAACACTGAAGCTTTCTTT. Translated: CASSITVTGNTEAFF.

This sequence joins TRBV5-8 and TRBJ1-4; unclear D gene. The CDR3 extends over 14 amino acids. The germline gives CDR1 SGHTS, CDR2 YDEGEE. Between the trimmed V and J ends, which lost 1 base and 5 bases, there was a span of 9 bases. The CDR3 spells CASSLSRSNEKLFF. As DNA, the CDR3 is TGTGCCAGCAGCTTGAGCCGAAGCAATGAAAAACTGTTTTTT.

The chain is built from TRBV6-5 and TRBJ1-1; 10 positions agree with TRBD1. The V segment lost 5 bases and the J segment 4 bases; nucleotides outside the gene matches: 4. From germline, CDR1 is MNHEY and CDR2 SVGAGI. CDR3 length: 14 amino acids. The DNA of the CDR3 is TGTGCCAGCAGTACGACAGGGGGCTTCACTGAAGCTTTCTTT. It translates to CASSTTGGFTEAFF.

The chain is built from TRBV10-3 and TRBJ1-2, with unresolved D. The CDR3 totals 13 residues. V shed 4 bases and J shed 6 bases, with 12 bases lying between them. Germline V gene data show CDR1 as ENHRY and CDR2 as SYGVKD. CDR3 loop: CAISGYDTDGYTF. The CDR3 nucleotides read TGTGCCATCAGTGGGTACGATACTGATGGCTACACCTTC.

CDR3 nucleotide sequence: TGTGCCAGCAGTTTAAGAGCGGGGCCTCAGTACTTC. This encodes CASSLRAGPQYF. V and J are TRBV27 and TRBJ2-5; 7 nucleotides agree with TRBD2. The CDR3 contains 12 residues. Germline CDR1 and CDR2: MNHEY and SMNVEV (reference sequence). V was clipped by 2 bases and J by 11 bases; unmatched bases: 5.

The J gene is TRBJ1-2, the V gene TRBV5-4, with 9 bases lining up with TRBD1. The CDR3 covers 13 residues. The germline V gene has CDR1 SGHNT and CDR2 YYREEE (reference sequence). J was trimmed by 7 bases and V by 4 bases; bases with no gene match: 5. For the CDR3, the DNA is TGTGCCAGCAGCCCAACAGGGGGCCTTGGCTACACCTTC. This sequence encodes CASSPTGGLGYTF.

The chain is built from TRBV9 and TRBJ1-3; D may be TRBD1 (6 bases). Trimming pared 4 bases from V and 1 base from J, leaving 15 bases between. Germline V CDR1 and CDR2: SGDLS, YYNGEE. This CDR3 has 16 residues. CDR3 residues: CASSPLGGTSGNTIYF. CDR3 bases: TGTGCCAGCAGCCCACTGGGGGGGACATCTGGAAACACCATATATTTT.

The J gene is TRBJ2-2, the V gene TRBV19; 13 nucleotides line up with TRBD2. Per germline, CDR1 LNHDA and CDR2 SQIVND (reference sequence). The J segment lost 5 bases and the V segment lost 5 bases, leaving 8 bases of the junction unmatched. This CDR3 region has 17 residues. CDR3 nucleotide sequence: TGTGCCAGTAGTCTCCAGACTAGCGGGGGGCGGACCGGGGAGCTGTTTTTT. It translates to CASSLQTSGGRTGELFF.

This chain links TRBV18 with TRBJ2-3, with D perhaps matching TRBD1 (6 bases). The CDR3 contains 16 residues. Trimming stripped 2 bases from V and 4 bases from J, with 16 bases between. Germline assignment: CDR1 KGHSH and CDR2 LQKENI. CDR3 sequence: CASSPEGVRGADTQYF. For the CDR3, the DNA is TGTGCCAGCTCACCAGAGGGGGTCAGAGGGGCAGATACGCAGTATTTT. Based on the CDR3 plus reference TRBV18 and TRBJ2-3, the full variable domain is NAGVMQNPRHLVRRRGQEARLRCSPMKGHSHVYWYRQLPEEGLKFMVYLQKENIIDESGMPKERFSAEFPKEGPSILRIQQVVRGDSAAYFCASSPEGVRGADTQYFGPGTRLTVL.

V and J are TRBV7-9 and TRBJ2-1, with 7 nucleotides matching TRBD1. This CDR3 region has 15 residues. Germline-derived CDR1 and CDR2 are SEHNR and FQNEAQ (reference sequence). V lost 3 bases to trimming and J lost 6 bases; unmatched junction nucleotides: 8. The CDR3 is CASSFGQGELNEQFF. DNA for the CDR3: TGTGCCAGCAGCTTTGGGCAGGGGGAACTCAATGAGCAGTTCTTC.

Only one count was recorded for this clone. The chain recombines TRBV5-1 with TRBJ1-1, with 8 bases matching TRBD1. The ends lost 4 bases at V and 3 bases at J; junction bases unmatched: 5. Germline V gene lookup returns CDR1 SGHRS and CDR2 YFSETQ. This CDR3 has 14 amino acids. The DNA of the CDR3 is TGCGCCAGCAGCGCAGCAGGGGGCTACACTGAAGCTTTCTTT. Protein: CASSAAGGYTEAFF.

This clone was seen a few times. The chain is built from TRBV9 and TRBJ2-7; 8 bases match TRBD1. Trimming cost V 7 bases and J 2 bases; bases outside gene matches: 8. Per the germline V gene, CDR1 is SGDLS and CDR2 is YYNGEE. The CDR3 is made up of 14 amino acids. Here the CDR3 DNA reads TGTGCCAGCCCCCACGGGACAGGAACCTACGAGCAGTACTTC. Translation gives CASPHGTGTYEQYF.

CDR3 bases: TGCGCCAGCAGCCAAGGACAGGGGATATTCGAGCAGTACTTC. Protein product: CASSQGQGIFEQYF. The chain employs TRBV4-1 and TRBJ2-7; 8 bases match TRBD1. This CDR3 has 14 amino acids. V lost 1 base, J lost 6 bases, and 5 bases stayed unmatched. CDR1 is MGHRA, CDR2 YSYEKL, per germline.

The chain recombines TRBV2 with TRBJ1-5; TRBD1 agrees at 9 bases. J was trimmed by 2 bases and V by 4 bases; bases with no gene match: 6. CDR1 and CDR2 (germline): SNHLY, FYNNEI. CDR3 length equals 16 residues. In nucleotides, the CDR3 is TGTGCCAGCAGTGGAAGCGGGACAGGGCGCAATCAGCCCCAGCATTTT. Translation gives CASSGSGTGRNQPQHF.

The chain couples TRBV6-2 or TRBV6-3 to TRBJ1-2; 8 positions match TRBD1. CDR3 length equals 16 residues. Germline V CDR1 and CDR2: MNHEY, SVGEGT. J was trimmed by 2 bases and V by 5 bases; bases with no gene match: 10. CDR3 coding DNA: TGTGCCAGCAGTCGAATCCGGGACAGGTTCAACTATGGCTACACCTTC. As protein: CASSRIRDRFNYGYTF.

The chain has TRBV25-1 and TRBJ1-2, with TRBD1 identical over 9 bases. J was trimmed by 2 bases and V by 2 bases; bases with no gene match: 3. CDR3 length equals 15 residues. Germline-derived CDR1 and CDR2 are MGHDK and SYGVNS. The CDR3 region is CASSEGGQGNYGYTF. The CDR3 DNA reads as TGTGCCAGCAGTGAAGGCGGACAGGGGAACTATGGCTACACCTTC.

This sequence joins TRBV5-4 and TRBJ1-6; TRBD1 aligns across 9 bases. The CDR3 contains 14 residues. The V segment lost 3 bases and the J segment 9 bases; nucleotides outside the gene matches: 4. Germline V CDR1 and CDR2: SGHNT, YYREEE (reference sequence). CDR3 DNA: TGTGCCAGCAGCTCCGGGACAGGGATTTCACCCCTCCACTTT. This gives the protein CASSSGTGISPLHF.

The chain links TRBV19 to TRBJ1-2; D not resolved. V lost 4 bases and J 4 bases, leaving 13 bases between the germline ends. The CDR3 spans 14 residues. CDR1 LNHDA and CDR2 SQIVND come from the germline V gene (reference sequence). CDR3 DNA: TGTGCCAGTAGTACGAACGGAGGCCTCTATGGCTACACCTTC. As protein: CASSTNGGLYGYTF.

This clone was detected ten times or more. In DNA form, the CDR3 reads TGCGCCAGCAGTGCCCGGACATTTCAGGGGGGCAATCAGCCCCAGCATTTT. The encoded protein is CASSARTFQGGNQPQHF. The rearrangement uses TRBV10-1 and TRBJ1-5, with 7 bases that match TRBD1. This CDR3 is 17 amino acids long. J gave up 2 bases and V 4 bases, and 11 bases lay outside the gene matches. The germline gives CDR1 WNHNN, CDR2 SYGVQD (reference sequence).

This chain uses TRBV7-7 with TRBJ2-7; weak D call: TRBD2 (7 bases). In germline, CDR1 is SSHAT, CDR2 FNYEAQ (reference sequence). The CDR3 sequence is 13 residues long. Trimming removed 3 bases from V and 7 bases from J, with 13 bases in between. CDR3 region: CASSLSRGGEQYF. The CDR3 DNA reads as TGTGCCAGCAGCTTGAGTAGGGGGGGTGAGCAGTACTTC.